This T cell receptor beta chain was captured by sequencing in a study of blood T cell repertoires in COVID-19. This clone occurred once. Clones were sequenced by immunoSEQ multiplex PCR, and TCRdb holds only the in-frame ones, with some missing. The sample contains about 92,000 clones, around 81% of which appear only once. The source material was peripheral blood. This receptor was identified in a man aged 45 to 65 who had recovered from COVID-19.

This CDR3 is CSVVSPGHVYEQYF. CDR3 DNA: TGCAGCGTCGTTTCCCCGGGACACGTCTACGAGCAGTACTTC. V is TRBV29-1 and J is TRBJ2-7; D may be TRBD1 (6 bases). This CDR3 comprises 14 residues. Germline V gene sequence: CDR1 SQVTM, CDR2 ANQGSEA. V lost 6 bases and J 3 bases, leaving 18 bases between the germline ends.